A selection of T cell receptor beta chains follows, all from one sample in a study of blood T cell repertoires in COVID-19. Some clones are missing from TCRdb's copy, which holds only in-frame ones; the method was immunoSEQ multiplex PCR. The repertoire includes 25,000 to 35,000 clones, 83% of them detected once, and roughly 27% sits in the top ten. Sequencing input: peripheral blood. All receptors come from a man in his sixties or seventies with active COVID-19. The CDR3 runs from the conserved cysteine through the conserved F or W. The D gene is left open where the match is weak.

v_gene: TRBV5-1
d_gene: .
len: 16
j_gene: TRBJ2-1
CDR3nt: TGCGCCAGCAGCTCGGACGGGGTTGGAGCCTACAATGAGCAGTTCTTC
CDR3aa: CASSSDGVGAYNEQFF

v_gene: TRBV6-5
d_gene: .
len: 14
j_gene: TRBJ1-4
CDR3nt: TGTGCCAGCAGTTGGGCCCGAGTGGGCGAAAAACTGTTTTTT
CDR3aa: CASSWARVGEKLFF

v_gene: TRBV7-3
d_gene: TRBD2
len: 16
j_gene: TRBJ2-1
CDR3nt: TGTGCCAGCAGCTTCGAAGCGGGGCTAGCGGAGAATGAGCAGTTCTTC
CDR3aa: CASSFEAGLAENEQFF

v_gene: TRBV5-1
d_gene: .
len: 16
j_gene: TRBJ2-7
CDR3nt: TGCGCCAGCAGCTTGTCTACAGGGACGATCACCTACGAGCAGTACTTC
CDR3aa: CASSLSTGTITYEQYF

v_gene: TRBV7-3
d_gene: TRBD2
len: 15
j_gene: TRBJ2-1
CDR3nt: TGTGCCAGCAGCTCTAGCGGGAGGGAATACAATGAGCAGTTCTTC
CDR3aa: CASSSSGREYNEQFF

v_gene: TRBV6-1
d_gene: TRBD1
len: 16
j_gene: TRBJ2-7
CDR3nt: TGTGCCAGCAGTGTCCGTCAGGGGGCTTACTCCTACGAGCAGTACTTC
CDR3aa: CASSVRQGAYSYEQYF

v_gene: TRBV9
d_gene: .
len: 15
j_gene: TRBJ2-1
CDR3nt: TGTGCCAGCAGCTATTTACAAAGCTCCTACAATGAGCAGTTCTTC
CDR3aa: CASSYLQSSYNEQFF

v_gene: TRBV4-2
d_gene: .
len: 15
j_gene: TRBJ2-7
CDR3nt: TGTGCCAGCAGCCAGGAGGGATTAATAACCTACGAGCAGTACTTC
CDR3aa: CASSQEGLITYEQYF

v_gene: TRBV28
d_gene: .
len: 21
j_gene: TRBJ2-1
CDR3nt: TGTGCCAGCACCACCCTGGGGGGGGGCGCAGCAAGAAGGAGCTCCTACAATGAGCAGTTCTTC
CDR3aa: CASTTLGGGAARRSSYNEQFF

v_gene: TRBV6-6
d_gene: TRBD2
len: 14
j_gene: TRBJ2-7
CDR3nt: TGTGCCAGCAGCCCCAGCGGGGGCACCTACGAGCAGTACTTC
CDR3aa: CASSPSGGTYEQYF

v_gene: TRBV3-1/TRBV3-2
d_gene: .
len: 14
j_gene: TRBJ1-1
CDR3nt: TGTGCCAGCAGTACCCCAGGGATGAACACTGAAGCTTTCTTT
CDR3aa: CASSTPGMNTEAFF

v_gene: TRBV28
d_gene: .
len: 14
j_gene: TRBJ2-1
CDR3nt: TGTGCCAGCGGGCTTTCCAATTCCTACAATGAGCAGTTCTTC
CDR3aa: CASGLSNSYNEQFF

v_gene: TRBV5-6
d_gene: .
len: 15
j_gene: TRBJ1-2
CDR3nt: TGTGCCAGCAGCTCGAGGGACACCCATAACTATGGCTACACCTTC
CDR3aa: CASSSRDTHNYGYTF

v_gene: TRBV11-1
d_gene: .
len: 13
j_gene: TRBJ2-7
CDR3nt: TGTGCCAGCAGCTTACCCGGTTCCTACGAGCAGTACTTC
CDR3aa: CASSLPGSYEQYF

v_gene: TRBV5-1
d_gene: .
len: 16
j_gene: TRBJ1-1
CDR3nt: TGCGCCAGCAGCAGGGAGGGGGGCGTATGGAACACTGAAGCTTTCTTT
CDR3aa: CASSREGGVWNTEAFF

v_gene: TRBV6-6
d_gene: TRBD1
len: 16
j_gene: TRBJ2-7
CDR3nt: TGTGCCAGCAGTTACTCCTTGCCCCACAGGGGCTACGAGCAGTACTTC
CDR3aa: CASSYSLPHRGYEQYF

v_gene: TRBV28
d_gene: .
len: 14
j_gene: TRBJ2-7
CDR3nt: TGTGCCAGCAGTTTGGACAAGATCTCCTACGAGCAGTACTTC
CDR3aa: CASSLDKISYEQYF

v_gene: TRBV5-6
d_gene: .
len: 15
j_gene: TRBJ2-3
CDR3nt: TGTGCCAGCAGCTTCGGCCCCGGAGGGACAGATACGCAGTATTTT
CDR3aa: CASSFGPGGTDTQYF

v_gene: TRBV5-4
d_gene: TRBD2
len: 11
j_gene: TRBJ2-7
CDR3nt: TGTGCCAGTGGCGGGGGGCGGGAGCAGTACTTC
CDR3aa: CASGGGREQYF